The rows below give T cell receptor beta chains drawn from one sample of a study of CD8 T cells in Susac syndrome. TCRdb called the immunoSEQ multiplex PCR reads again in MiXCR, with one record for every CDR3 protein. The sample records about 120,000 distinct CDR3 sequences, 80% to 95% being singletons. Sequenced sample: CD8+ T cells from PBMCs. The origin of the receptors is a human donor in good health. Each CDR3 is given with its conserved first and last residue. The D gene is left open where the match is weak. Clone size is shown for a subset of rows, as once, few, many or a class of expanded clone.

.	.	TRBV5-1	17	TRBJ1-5	TGCGCCAGCAGCGTAGCGCCCTGGGGTCCTAGCAATCAGCCCCAGCATTTT	CASSVAPWGPSNQPQHF
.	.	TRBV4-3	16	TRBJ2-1	TGCGCCAGCAGCCAATTTTTAAGTTCACCGGACACCGAGCAGTTCTTC	CASSQFLSSPDTEQFF
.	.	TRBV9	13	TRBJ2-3	TGTGCCAGCAGCGTATGGGTGGCAGATACGCAGTATTTT	CASSVWVADTQYF
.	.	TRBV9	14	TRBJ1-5	TGTGCCAGCAGCGTAGGTCTTAGCAATCAGCCCCAGCATTTT	CASSVGLSNQPQHF
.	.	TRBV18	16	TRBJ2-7	TGTGCCAGCTCACCAGGCACCCGTTCTGGAACTGGCGAGCAGTACTTC	CASSPGTRSGTGEQYF
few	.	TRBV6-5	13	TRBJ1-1	TGTGCCAGCAGTTACGAAGGGAACACTGAAGCTTTCTTT	CASSYEGNTEAFF
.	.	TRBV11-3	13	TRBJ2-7	TGTGCCAGCAGCTTAGAGACCGGCTACGAGCAGTACTTC	CASSLETGYEQYF
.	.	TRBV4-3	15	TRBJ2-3	TGCGCCAGCAGCCAGGGGGCATCCTCGCCAGATACGCAGTATTTT	CASSQGASSPDTQYF
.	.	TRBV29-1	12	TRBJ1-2	TGCAGCGTTGACAGCGCTTACTATGGCTACACCTTC	CSVDSAYYGYTF
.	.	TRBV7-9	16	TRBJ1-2	TGTGCCAGCAGCTTAGCCGGGGCCCTGCAGAACTATGGCTACACCTTC	CASSLAGALQNYGYTF
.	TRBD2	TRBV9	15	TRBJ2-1	TGTGCCAGCAGCTACAGCGGGACCATTGGGAGTGAGCAGTTCTTC	CASSYSGTIGSEQFF
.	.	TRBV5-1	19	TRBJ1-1	TGCGCCAGCAGCTCTGGTCGGGGGCGGCTCAACGGAATGAACACTGAAGCTTTCTTT	CASSSGRGRLNGMNTEAFF
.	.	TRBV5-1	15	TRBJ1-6	TGCGCCAGCAGCTGGGGGCAGGGTACGGATTCACCCCTCCACTTT	CASSWGQGTDSPLHF
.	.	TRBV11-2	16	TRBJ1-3	TGTGCCAGCAGCTTAGTTCTGGGGGTCTCTGGAAACACCATATATTTT	CASSLVLGVSGNTIYF
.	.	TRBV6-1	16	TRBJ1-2	TGTGCCAGCAGCAGGAGCTGGAAGGGGGAGGGCTATGGCTACACCTTC	CASSRSWKGEGYGYTF
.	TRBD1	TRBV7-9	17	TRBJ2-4	TGTGCCAGCAGCCCGGGACAGGGCTTACTAGCCAAAAACATTCAGTACTTC	CASSPGQGLLAKNIQYF